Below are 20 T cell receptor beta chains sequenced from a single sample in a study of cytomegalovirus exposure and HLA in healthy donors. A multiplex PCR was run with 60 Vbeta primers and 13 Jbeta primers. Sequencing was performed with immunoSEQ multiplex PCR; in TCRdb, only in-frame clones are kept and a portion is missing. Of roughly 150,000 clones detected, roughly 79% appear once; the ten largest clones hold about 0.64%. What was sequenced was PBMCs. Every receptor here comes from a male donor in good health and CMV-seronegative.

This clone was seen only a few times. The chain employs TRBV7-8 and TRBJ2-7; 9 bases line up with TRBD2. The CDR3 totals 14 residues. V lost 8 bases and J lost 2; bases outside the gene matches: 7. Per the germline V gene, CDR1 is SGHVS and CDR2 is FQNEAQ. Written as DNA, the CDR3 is TGTGCCAGCGGGGCTAGCGGGATGCCCTACGAGCAGTACTTC. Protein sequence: CASGASGMPYEQYF.

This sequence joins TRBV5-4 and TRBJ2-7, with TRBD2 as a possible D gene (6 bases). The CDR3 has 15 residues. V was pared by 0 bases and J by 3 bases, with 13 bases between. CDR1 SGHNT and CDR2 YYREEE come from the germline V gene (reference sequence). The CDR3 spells CASSLETGVSYEQYF. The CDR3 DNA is TGTGCCAGCAGCTTGGAGACGGGAGTAAGCTACGAGCAGTACTTC.

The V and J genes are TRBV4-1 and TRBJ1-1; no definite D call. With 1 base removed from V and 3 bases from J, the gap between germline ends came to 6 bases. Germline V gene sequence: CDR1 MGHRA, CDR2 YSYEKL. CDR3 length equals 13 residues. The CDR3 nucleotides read TGCGCCAGCAGCCAAGGGCCTCACACTGAAGCTTTCTTT. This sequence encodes CASSQGPHTEAFF.

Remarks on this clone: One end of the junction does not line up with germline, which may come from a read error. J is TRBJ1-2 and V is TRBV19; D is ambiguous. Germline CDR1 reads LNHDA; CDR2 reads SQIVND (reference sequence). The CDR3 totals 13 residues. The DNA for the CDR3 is TGTGCCAGTAGCCCGGCAGCTAACTATGGCTGCACCTTC. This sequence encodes CASSPAANYGCTF. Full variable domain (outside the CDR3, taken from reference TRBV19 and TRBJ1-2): DGGITQSPKYLFRKEGQNVTLSCEQNLNHDAMYWYRQDPGQGLRLIYYSQIVNDFQKGDIAEGYSVSREKKESFPLTVTSAQKNPTAFYLCASSPAANYGCTFGSGTRLTVV.

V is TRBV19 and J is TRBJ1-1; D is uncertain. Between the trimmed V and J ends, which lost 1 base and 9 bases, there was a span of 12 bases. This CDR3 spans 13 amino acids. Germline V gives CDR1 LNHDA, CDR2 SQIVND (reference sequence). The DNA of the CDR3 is TGTGCCAGTAGTATAGCTCAAGCAGGCCAAGCTTTCTTT. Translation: CASSIAQAGQAFF. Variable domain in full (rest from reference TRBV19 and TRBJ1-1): DGGITQSPKYLFRKEGQNVTLSCEQNLNHDAMYWYRQDPGQGLRLIYYSQIVNDFQKGDIAEGYSVSREKKESFPLTVTSAQKNPTAFYLCASSIAQAGQAFFGQGTRLTVV.

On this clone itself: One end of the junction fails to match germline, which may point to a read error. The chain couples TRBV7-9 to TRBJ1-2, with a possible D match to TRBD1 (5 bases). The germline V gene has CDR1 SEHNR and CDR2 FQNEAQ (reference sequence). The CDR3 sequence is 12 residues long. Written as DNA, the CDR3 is TGTTCCAGCAGCTTAGACTTGGGGGGTCTCACCTTC. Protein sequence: CSSSLDLGGLTF.

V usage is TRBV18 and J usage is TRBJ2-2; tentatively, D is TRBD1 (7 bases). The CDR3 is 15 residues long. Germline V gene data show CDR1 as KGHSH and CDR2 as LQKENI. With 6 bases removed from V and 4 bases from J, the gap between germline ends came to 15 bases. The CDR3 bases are TGTGCCAGCTCGCGGGGACAGTCAACCACCGGGGAGCTGTTTTTT. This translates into CASSRGQSTTGELFF. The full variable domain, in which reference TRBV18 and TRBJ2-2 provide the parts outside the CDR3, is NAGVMQNPRHLVRRRGQEARLRCSPMKGHSHVYWYRQLPEEGLKFMVYLQKENIIDESGMPKERFSAEFPKEGPSILRIQQVVRGDSAAYFCASSRGQSTTGELFFGEGSRLTVL.

The CDR3 DNA reads as TGTGCCAGCAGCCGAGAAGCGGGAGGGAAATACGAGCAGTACTTC. It codes for CASSREAGGKYEQYF. The chain has TRBV14 and TRBJ2-7; TRBD2 aligns across 10 bases. Per the germline V gene, CDR1 is SGHDN and CDR2 is FVKESK. With V trimmed by 4 bases and J by 4 bases, 7 bases remained unmatched. The CDR3 runs to 15 residues.

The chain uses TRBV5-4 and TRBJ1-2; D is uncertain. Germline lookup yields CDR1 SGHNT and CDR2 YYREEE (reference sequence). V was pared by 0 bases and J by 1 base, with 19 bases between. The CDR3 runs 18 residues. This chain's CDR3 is CASSLVGGVLPFNYGYTF. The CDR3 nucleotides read TGTGCCAGCAGCTTGGTCGGCGGAGTTCTTCCTTTTAACTATGGCTACACCTTC.

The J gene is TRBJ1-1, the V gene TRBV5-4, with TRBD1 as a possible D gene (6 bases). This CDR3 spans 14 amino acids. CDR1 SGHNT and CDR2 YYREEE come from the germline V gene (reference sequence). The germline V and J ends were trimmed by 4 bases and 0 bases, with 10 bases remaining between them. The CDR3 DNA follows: TGTGCCAGCAGCGCAGGACAGATGAACACTGAAGCTTTCTTT. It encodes CASSAGQMNTEAFF.

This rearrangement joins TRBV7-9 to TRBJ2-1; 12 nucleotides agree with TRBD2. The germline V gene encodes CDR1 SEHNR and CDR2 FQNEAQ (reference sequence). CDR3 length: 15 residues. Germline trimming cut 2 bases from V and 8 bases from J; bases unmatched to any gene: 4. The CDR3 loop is CASSLRLAGVDEQFF. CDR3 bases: TGTGCCAGCAGCTTAAGACTAGCGGGAGTAGATGAGCAGTTCTTC.

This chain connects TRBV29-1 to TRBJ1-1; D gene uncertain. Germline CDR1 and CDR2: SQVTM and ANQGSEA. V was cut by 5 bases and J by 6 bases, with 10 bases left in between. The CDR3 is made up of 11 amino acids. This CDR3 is CSVHRGAEAFF. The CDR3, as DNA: TGCAGCGTTCATCGAGGCGCTGAAGCTTTCTTT.

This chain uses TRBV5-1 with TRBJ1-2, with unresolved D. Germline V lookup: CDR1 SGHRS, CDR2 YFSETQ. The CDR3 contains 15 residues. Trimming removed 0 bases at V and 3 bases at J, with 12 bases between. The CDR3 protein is CASSLAGVSHYGYTF. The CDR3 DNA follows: TGCGCCAGCAGCTTGGCCGGAGTCTCCCACTATGGCTACACCTTC.

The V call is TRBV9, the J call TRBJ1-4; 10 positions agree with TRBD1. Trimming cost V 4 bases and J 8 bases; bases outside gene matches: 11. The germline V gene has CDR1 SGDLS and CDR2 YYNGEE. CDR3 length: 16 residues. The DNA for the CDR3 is TGTGCCAGCAGCCCACGGACAGGGGGAGAAGGGGAAAAACTGTTTTTT. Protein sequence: CASSPRTGGEGEKLFF.

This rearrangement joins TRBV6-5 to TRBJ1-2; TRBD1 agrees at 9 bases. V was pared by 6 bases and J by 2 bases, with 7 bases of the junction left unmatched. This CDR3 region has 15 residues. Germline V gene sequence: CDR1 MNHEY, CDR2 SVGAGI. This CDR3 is CASRITGGQNYGYTF. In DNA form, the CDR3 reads TGTGCCAGCAGGATAACAGGGGGCCAGAACTATGGCTACACCTTC.

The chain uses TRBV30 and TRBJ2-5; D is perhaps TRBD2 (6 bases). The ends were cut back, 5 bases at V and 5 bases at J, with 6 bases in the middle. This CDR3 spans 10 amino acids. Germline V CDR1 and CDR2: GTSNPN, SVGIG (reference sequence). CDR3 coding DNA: TGTGCCTGGGGGGGGGAGACCCAGTACTTC. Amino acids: CAWGGETQYF.

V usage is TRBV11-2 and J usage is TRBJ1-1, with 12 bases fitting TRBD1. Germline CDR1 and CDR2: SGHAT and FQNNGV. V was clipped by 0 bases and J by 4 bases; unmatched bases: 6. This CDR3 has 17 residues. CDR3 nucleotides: TGTGCCAGCAGCTTAGATGGGGACAGGGGGCGAGGCACTGAAGCTTTCTTT. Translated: CASSLDGDRGRGTEAFF.

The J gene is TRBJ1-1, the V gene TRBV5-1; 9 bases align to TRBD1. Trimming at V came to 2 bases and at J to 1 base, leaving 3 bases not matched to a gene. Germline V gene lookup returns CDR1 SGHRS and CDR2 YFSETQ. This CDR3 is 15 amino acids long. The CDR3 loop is CASSFGTGRNTEAFF. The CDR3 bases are TGCGCCAGCAGCTTCGGGACAGGGAGGAACACTGAAGCTTTCTTT. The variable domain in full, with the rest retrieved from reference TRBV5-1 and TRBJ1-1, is KAGVTQTPRYLIKTRGQQVTLSCSPISGHRSVSWYQQTPGQGLQFLFEYFSETQRNKGNFPGRFSGRQFSNSRSEMNVSTLELGDSALYLCASSFGTGRNTEAFFGQGTRLTVV.

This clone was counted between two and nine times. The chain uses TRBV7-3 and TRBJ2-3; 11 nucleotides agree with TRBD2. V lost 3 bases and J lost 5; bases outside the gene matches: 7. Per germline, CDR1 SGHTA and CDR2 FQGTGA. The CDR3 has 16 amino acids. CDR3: CASSFMTSGEGDTQYF. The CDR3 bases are TGTGCCAGCAGCTTCATGACTAGCGGGGAGGGAGATACGCAGTATTTT.

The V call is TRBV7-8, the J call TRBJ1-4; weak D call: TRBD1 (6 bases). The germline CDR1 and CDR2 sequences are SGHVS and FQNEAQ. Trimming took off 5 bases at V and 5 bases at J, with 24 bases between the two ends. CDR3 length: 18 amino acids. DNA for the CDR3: TGTGCCAGCAGCATTAAGCCGCGAACGGGACACCGGAATGAAAAACTGTTTTTT. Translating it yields CASSIKPRTGHRNEKLFF.